One and the same sample provided the 3 T cell receptor beta chains below, sequenced in a study of blood T cell repertoires in COVID-19. The repertoire was sequenced with immunoSEQ multiplex PCR; TCRdb's copy has only in-frame clones and lacks some. The sample consists of about 62,000 clones, around 87% of them appearing once. The sample comprised peripheral blood. The receptors here all came from an older woman with COVID-19, enrolled during active disease.

The V gene is TRBV30, the J gene TRBJ2-1, with a tentative D call TRBD2 (6 bases). Germline V gives CDR1 GTSNPN, CDR2 SVGIG (reference sequence). The V and J ends lost 3 bases and 4 bases respectively, with 19 bases between them. This CDR3 region has 16 residues. CDR3 nucleotide sequence: TGTGCCTGGAGCCCTCACATCCGGAGGGTATACAATGAGCAGTTCTTC. Translated: CAWSPHIRRVYNEQFF.

The chain couples TRBV7-3 to TRBJ2-1; 10 bases are shared with TRBD1. V gave up 6 bases and J gave up 7 bases; unmatched junction bases: 9. Germline CDR1 and CDR2: SGHTA and FQGTGA. The CDR3 extends over 15 amino acids. The CDR3 bases are TGTGCCAGCAGTAAACCGGGACAGGGGATAAATGAGCAGTTCTTC. It codes for CASSKPGQGINEQFF.

CDR3 loop: CASSLGGQGGNQPQHF. CDR3 in DNA: TGCGCCAGCAGCTTGGGGGGACAGGGAGGCAATCAGCCCCAGCATTTT. The chain carries TRBV5-1 and TRBJ1-5, with 9 bases fitting TRBD1. This CDR3 region has 16 residues. V trimming: 0 bases; J trimming: 2 bases; junction bases outside the gene matches: 3. CDR1 and CDR2 (germline): SGHRS, YFSETQ.